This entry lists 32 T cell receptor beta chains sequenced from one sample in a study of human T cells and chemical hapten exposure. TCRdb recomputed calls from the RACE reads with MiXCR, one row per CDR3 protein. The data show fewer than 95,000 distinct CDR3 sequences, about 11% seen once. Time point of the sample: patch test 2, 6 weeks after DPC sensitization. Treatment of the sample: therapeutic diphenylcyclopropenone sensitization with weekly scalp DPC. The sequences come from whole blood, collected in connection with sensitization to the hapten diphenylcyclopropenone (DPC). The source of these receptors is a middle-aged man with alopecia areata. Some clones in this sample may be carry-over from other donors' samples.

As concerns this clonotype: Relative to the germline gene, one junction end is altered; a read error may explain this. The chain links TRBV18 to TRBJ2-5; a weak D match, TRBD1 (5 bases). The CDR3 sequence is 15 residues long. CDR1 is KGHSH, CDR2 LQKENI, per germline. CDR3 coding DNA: TGTGCCAGCTCACCTCCTCAGGGTCAAGTCGACCATCAGGACTTC. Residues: CASSPPQGQVDHQDF.

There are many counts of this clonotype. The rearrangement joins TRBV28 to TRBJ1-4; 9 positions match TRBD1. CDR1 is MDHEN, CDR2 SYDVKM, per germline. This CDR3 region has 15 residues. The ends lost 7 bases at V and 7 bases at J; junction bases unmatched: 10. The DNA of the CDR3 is TGTGCCAGCACCTTTACTACAGGGGGCAGTGAAAAACTGTTTTTT. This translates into CASTFTTGGSEKLFF.

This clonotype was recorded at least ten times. CDR3 nucleotide sequence: TGTGCCAGCAGCAAAGGAGGGTACAGGGTGGTCACTGAAGCTTTCTTT. This gives the protein CASSKGGYRVVTEAFF. The chain employs TRBV21-1 and TRBJ1-1; TRBD1, the D gene given by the table, was not confirmed from the DNA. TRBV21-1 is termed a pseudogene. This CDR3 contains 16 residues.

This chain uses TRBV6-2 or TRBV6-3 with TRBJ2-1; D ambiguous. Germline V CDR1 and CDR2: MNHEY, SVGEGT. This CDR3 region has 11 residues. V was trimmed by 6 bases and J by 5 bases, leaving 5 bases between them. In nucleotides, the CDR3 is TGTGCCAGCAGCGCTAACAATGAGCAGTTCTTC. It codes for CASSANNEQFF.

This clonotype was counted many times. CDR3 loop: CATSGVDRRNTGELFF. In DNA, the CDR3 is TGTGCCACCAGTGGGGTAGACAGGAGGAACACCGGGGAGCTGTTTTTT. The chain employs TRBV24-1 and TRBJ2-2, with a possible D match to TRBD1 (6 bases). With 5 bases removed from V and 1 base from J, the gap between germline ends came to 13 bases. The CDR3 runs to 16 residues. Looked up from germline, CDR1 is KGHDR and CDR2 is SFDVKD.

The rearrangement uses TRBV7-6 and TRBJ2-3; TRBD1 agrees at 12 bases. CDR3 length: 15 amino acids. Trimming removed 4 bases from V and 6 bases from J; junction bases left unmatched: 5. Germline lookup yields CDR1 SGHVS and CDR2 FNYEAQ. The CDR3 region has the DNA TGTGCCAGCAGCTGGGGACAGGGGGCTGGGGATACGCAGTATTTT. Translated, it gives CASSWGQGAGDTQYF. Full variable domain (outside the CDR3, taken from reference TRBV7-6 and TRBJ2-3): GAGVSQSPRYKVTKRGQDVALRCDPISGHVSLYWYRQALGQGPEFLTYFNYEAQQDKSGLPNDRFSAERPEGSISTLTIQRTEQRDSAMYRCASSWGQGAGDTQYFGPGTRLTVL.

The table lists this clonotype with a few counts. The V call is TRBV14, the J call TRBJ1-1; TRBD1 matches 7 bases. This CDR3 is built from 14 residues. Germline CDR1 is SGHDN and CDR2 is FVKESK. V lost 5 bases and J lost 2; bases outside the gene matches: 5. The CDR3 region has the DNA TGTGCCAGCAGCGGACAGGCGATTAACACTGAAGCTTTCTTT. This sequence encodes CASSGQAINTEAFF. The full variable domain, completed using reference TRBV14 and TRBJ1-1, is EAGVTQFPSHSVIEKGQTVTLRCDPISGHDNLYWYRRVMGKEIKFLLHFVKESKQDESGMPNNRFLAERTGGTYSTLKVQPAELEDSGVYFCASSGQAINTEAFFGQGTRLTVV.

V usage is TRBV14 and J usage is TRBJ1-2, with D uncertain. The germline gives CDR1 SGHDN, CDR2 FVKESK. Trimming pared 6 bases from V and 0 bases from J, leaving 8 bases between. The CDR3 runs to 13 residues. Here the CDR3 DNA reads TGTGCCAGCAGTCTTTCCCCTAACTATGGCTACACCTTC. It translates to CASSLSPNYGYTF.

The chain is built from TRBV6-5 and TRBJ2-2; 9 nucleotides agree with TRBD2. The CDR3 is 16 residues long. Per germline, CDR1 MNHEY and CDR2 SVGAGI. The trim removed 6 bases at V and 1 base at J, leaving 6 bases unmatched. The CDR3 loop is CASSTGTSKNTGELFF. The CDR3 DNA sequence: TGTGCCAGCAGCACTGGGACTAGCAAGAACACCGGGGAGCTGTTTTTT.

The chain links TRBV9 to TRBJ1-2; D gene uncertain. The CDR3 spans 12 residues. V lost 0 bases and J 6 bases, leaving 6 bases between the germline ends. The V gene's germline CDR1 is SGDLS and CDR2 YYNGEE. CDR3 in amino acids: CASSVARHGYTF. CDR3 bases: TGTGCCAGCAGCGTAGCCAGACATGGCTACACCTTC.

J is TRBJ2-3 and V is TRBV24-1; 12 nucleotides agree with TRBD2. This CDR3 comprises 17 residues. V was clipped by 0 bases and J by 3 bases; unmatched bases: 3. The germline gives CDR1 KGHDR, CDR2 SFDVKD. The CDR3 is CATSDLYTSGGTDTQYF. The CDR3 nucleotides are TGTGCCACCAGTGATTTGTACACTAGCGGGGGGACAGATACGCAGTATTTT.

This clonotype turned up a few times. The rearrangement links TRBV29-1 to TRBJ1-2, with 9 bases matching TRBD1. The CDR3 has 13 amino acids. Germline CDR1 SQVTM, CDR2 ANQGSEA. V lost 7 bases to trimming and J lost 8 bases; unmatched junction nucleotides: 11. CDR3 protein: CSGSTGGEGGYTF. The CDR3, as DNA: TGCAGCGGATCGACAGGGGGGGAAGGGGGCTACACCTTC.

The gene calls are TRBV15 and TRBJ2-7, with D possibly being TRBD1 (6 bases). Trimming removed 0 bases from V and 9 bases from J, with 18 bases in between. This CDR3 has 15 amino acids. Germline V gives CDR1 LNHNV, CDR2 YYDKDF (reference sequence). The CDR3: CATSRDWTESLGQYF. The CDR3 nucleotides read TGTGCCACCAGCAGAGATTGGACAGAGTCCTTGGGGCAGTACTTC.

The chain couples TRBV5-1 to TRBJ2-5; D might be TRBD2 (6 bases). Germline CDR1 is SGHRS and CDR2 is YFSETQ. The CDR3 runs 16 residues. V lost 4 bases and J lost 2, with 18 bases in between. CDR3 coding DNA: TGCGCCAGCAGCCCCAATGGAGGGAGTGGGCAAGAGACCCAGTACTTC. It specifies CASSPNGGSGQETQYF.

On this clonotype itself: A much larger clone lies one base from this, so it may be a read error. In DNA, the CDR3 is TGTGACAGCAATGAGGCGGGAGCCGCGAACACCGGGGAGCTGTTTTTT. It translates to CDSNEAGAANTGELFF. The genes are TRBV6-2 or TRBV6-3 and TRBJ2-2, with 7 positions matching TRBD2. This CDR3 has 16 amino acids. CDR1 and CDR2 from the germline V gene are MNHEY and SVGEGT.

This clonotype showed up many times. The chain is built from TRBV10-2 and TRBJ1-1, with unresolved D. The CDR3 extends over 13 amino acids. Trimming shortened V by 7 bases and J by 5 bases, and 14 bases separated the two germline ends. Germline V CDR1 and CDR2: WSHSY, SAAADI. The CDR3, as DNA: TGCGCCAGCATTGACCCGGCGGGGACTGAAGCTTTCTTT. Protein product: CASIDPAGTEAFF.

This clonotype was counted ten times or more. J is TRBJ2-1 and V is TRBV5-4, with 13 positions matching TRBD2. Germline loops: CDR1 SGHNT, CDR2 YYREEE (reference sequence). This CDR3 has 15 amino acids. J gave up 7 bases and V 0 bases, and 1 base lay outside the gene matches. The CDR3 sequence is CASSLGTSGSNEQFF. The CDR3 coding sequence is TGTGCCAGCAGCTTGGGGACTAGCGGGAGTAATGAGCAGTTCTTC.

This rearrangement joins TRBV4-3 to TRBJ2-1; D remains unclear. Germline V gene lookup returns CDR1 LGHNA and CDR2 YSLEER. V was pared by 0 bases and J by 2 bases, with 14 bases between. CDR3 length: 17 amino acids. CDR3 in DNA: TGCGCCAGCAGCCAAGAGGGCCTAGGTAGTACCTACAATGAGCAGTTCTTC. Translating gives CASSQEGLGSTYNEQFF.

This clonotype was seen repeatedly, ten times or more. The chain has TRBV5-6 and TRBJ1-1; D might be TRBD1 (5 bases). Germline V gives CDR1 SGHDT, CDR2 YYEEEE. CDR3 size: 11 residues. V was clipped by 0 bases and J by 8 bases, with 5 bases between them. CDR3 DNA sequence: TGTGCCAGCAGCTTGGCAGGGGAAGCTTTCTTT. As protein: CASSLAGEAFF.

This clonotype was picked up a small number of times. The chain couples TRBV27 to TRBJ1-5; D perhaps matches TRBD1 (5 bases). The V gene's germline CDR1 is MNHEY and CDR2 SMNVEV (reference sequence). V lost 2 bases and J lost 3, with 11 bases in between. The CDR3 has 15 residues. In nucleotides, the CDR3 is TGTGCCAGCAGTTTACGGGCAGGGACCAATCAGCCCCAGCATTTT. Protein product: CASSLRAGTNQPQHF.

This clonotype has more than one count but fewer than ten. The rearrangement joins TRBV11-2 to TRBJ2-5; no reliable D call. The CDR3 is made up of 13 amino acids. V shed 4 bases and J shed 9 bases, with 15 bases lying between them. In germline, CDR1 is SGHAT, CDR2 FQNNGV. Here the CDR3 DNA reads TGTGCCAGCAGCTACCCAGAAGGCCGGGCCCAGTACTTC. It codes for CASSYPEGRAQYF.

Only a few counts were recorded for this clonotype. The CDR3 is CASSSRSGGYNEQFF. In DNA, the CDR3 is TGTGCCAGCAGCTCCCGAAGCGGGGGCTACAATGAGCAGTTCTTC. The J gene is TRBJ2-1, the V gene TRBV11-3; TRBD2 matches 8 bases. Germline assignment: CDR1 SGHNT and CDR2 YENEEA. The CDR3 covers 15 residues. V lost 4 bases, J lost 3 bases, and 5 bases stayed unmatched. Drawing the rest from reference TRBV11-3 and TRBJ2-1, the complete variable domain is EAGVVQSPRYKIIEKKQPVAFWCNPISGHNTLYWYLQNLGQGPELLIRYENEEAVDDSQLPKDRFSAERLKGVDSTLKIQPAELGDSAVYLCASSSRSGGYNEQFFGPGTRLTVL.

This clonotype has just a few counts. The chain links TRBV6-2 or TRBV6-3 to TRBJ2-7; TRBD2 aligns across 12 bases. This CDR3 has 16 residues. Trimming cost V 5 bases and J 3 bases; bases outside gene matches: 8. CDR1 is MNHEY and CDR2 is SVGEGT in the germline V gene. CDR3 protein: CASSTPTSGRIYEQYF. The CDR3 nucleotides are TGTGCCAGCAGTACGCCCACTAGCGGGAGGATCTACGAGCAGTACTTC.

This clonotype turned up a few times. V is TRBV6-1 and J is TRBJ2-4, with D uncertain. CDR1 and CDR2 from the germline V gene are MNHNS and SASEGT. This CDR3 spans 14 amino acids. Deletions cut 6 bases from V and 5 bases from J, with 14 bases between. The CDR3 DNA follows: TGTGCCAGCAGATGGGCCCTGGACCAAAACATTCAGTACTTC. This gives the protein CASRWALDQNIQYF.

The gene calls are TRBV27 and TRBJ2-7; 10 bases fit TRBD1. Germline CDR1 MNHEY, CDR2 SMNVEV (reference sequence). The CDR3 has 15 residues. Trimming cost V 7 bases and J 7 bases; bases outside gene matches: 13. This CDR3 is CASTRKGTGVREQYF. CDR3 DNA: TGTGCCAGCACCCGAAAGGGGACAGGGGTTCGGGAGCAGTACTTC.

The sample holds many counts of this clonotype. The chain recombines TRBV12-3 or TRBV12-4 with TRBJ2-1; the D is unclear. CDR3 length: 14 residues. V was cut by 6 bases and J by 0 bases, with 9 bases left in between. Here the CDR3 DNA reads TGTGCCAGCAGGCCCGGGTCCTCCTACAATGAGCAGTTCTTC. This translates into CASRPGSSYNEQFF.

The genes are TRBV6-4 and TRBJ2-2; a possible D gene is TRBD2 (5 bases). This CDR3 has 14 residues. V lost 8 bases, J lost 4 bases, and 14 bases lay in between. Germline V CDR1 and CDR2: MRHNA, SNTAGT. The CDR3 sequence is CASRSIAGTGELFF. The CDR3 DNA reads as TGTGCCAGCCGATCTATTGCGGGCACCGGGGAGCTGTTTTTT.

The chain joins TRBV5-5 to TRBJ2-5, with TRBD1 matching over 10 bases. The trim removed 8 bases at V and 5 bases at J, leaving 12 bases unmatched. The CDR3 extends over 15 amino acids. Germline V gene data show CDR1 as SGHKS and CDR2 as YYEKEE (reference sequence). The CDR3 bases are TGTGCCAGTGGACAGGGGGGAAATTTGGGGGAGACCCAGTACTTC. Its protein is CASGQGGNLGETQYF.

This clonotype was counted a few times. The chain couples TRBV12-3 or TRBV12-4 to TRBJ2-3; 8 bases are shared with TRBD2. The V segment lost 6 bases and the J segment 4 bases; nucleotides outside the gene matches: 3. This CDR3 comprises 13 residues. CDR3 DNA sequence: TGTGCCAGCAGCCGGGGGGGCGCAGATACGCAGTATTTT. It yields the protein CASSRGGADTQYF.

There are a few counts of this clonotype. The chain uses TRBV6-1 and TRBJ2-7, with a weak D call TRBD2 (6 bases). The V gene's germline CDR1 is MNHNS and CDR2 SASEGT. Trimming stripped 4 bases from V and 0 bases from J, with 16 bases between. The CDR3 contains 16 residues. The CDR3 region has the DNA TGTGCCAGCAGTGTTTTCCGGGACTCGAGCTCCTACGAGCAGTACGTC. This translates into CASSVFRDSSSYEQYV.

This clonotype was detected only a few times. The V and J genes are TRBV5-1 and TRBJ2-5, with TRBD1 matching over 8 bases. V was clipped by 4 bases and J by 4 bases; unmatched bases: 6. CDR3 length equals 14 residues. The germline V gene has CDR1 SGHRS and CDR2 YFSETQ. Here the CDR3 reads CASSKDTGGETQYF. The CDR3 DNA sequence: TGCGCCAGCAGCAAAGACACAGGGGGAGAGACCCAGTACTTC.

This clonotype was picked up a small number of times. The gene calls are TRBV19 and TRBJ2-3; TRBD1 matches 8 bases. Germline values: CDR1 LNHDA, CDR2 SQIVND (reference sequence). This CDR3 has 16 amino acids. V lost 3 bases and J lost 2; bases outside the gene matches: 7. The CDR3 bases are TGTGCCAGTAGTATGGAGGACAGGGCCTACACAGATACGCAGTATTTT. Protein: CASSMEDRAYTDTQYF.